This T cell receptor (beta chain) originates from a study of vaccination and CD4 T cells after COVID-19. Study-level background: Post-vaccination specimens were collected at a median of roughly 65 days following dose two (range 14 to 241).

V lost 3 bases and J lost 0, with 12 bases in between. Germline assignment: CDR1 DFQATT and CDR2 SNEGSKA (reference sequence). The CDR3 contains 15 residues. To note about this clonotype: Its antigen is undetermined.

The study, taken as a whole, reports: Analysis of convalescent patients found that 304 of 307 vaccine-specific clones were spike mono-reactive.

At the Johns Hopkins FTIC core, DNA taken from cultured CD4+ T cells was sequenced by way of the Oncomine TCR Beta short-read assay. Extraction of genomic DNA was performed on cultured CD4+ T cells. TCRdb called the PCR reads again in MiXCR, with one record for every CDR3 protein. The top ten clones hold about 10% of a sample with about 20,000 distinct CDR3 sequences, less than 55% of them seen once. Sample treatment: roughly 10-day PBMC culture with coronavirus spike peptide pools or control peptides (ViraFEST assay). The receptor comes from a human donor who had recovered from COVID-19. The chain is built from TRBV20-1 and TRBJ1-3; D gene uncertain. Input material: CD4+ T cells from blood, cultured in vitro. The CDR3 DNA reads TGCAGTGCTAGTCGTCGACTGAGCTCTGGAAACACCATATATTTT. Translated: CSASRRLSSGNTIYF.